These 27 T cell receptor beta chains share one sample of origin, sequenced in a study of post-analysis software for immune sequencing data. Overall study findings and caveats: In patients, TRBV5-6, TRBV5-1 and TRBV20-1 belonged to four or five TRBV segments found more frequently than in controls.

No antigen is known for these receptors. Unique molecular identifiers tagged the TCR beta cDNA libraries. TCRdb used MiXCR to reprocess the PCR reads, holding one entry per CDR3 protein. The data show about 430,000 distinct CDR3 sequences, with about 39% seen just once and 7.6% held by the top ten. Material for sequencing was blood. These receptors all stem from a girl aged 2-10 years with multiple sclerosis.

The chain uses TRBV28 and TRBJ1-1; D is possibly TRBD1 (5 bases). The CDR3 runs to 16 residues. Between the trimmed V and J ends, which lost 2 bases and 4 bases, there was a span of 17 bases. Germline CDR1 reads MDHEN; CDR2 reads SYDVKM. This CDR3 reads CASSLIGAFQGTEAFF. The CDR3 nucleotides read TGTGCCAGCAGTTTAATAGGCGCTTTTCAGGGCACTGAAGCTTTCTTT.

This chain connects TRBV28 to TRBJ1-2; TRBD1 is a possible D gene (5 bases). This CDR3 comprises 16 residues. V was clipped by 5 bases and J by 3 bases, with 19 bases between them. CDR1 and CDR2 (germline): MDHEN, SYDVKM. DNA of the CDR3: TGTGCCAGCAGTCAAACAGGAGCCGAACTACACTATGGCTACACCTTC. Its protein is CASSQTGAELHYGYTF.

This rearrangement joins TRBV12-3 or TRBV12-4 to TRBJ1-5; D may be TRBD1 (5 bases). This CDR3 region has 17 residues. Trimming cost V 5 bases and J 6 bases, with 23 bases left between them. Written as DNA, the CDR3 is TGTGCCAGCAGTCTGGGTCCAGGCGGGACCAATGTTCAGCCCCAGCATTTT. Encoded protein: CASSLGPGGTNVQPQHF.

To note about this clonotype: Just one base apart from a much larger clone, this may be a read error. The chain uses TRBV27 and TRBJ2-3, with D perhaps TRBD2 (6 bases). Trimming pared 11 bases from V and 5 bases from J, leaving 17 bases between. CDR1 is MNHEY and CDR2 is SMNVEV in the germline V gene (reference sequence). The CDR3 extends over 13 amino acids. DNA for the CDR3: TGTGCCTGCCAGACGGGAGCGGTAGATACGCAGTATTTT. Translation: CACQTGAVDTQYF.

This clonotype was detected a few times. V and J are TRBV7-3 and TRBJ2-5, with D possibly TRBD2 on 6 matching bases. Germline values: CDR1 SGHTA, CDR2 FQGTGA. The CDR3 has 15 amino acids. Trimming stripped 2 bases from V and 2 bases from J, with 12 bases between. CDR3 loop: CASSLGYRGQETQYF. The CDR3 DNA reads TGTGCCAGCAGCTTAGGATATCGGGGGCAAGAGACCCAGTACTTC.

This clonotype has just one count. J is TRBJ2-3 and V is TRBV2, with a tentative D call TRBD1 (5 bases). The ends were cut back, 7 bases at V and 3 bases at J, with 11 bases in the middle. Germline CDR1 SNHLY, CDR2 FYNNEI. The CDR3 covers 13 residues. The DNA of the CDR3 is TGTGCCAGCAAGGGGCGAGAAACAGATACGCAGTATTTT. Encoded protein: CASKGRETDTQYF.

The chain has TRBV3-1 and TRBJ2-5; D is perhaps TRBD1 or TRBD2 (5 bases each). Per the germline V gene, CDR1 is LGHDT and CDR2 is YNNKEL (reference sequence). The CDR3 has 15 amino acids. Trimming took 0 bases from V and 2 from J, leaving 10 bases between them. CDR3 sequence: CASSQDGDAQETQYF. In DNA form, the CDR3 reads TGTGCCAGCAGCCAAGATGGGGACGCACAAGAGACCCAGTACTTC.

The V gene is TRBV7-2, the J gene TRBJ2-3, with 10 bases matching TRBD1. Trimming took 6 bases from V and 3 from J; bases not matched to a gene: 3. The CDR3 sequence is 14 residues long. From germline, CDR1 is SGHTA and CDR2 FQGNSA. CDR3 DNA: TGTGCCAGCAGGATGGACAGGGGGACAGATACGCAGTATTTT. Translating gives CASRMDRGTDTQYF. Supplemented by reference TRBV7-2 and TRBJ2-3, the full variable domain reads GAGVSQSPSNKVTEKGKDVELRCDPISGHTALYWYRQSLGQGLEFLIYFQGNSAPDKSGLPSDRFSAERTGGSVSTLTIQRTQQEDSAVYLCASRMDRGTDTQYFGPGTRLTVL.

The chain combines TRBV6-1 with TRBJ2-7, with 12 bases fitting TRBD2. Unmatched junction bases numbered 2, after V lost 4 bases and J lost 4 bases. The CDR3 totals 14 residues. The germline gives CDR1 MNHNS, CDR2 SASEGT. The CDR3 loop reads CASSGLAGEYEQYF. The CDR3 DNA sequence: TGTGCCAGCAGTGGACTAGCGGGAGAGTACGAGCAGTACTTC.

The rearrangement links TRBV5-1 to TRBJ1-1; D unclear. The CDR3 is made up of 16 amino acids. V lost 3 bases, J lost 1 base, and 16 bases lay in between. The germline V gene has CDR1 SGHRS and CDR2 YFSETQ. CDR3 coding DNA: TGCGCCAGCAGCTCCAAAACTAGGACGGGGAACACTGAAGCTTTCTTT. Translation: CASSSKTRTGNTEAFF. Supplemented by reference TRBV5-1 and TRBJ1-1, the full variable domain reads KAGVTQTPRYLIKTRGQQVTLSCSPISGHRSVSWYQQTPGQGLQFLFEYFSETQRNKGNFPGRFSGRQFSNSRSEMNVSTLELGDSALYLCASSSKTRTGNTEAFFGQGTRLTVV.

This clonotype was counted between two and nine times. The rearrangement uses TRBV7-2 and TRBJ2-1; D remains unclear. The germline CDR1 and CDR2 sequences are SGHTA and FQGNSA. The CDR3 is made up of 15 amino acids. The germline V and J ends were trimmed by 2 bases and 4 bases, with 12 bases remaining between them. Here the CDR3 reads CASSLSWGFYNEQFF. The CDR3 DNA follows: TGTGCCAGCAGCTTAAGCTGGGGTTTTTACAATGAGCAGTTCTTC.

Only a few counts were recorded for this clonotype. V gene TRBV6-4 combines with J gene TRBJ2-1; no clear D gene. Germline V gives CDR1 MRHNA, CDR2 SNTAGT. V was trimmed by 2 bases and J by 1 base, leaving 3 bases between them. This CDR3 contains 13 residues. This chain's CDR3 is CASSDKSYNEQFF. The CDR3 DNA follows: TGTGCCAGCAGTGACAAGTCCTACAATGAGCAGTTCTTC.

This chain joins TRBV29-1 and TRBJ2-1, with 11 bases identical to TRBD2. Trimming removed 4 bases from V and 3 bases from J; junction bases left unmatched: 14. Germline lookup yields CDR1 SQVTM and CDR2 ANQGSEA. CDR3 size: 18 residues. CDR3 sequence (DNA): TGCAGCGTTGGTCCCGAGACTAGCGGGATAGGACGCTACAATGAGCAGTTCTTC. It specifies CSVGPETSGIGRYNEQFF.

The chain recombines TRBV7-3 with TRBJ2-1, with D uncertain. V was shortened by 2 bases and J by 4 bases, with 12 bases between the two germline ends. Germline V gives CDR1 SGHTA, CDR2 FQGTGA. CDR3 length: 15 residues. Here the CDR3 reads CASSLVYASYNEQFF. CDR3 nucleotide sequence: TGTGCCAGCAGCTTAGTCTATGCATCGTACAATGAGCAGTTCTTC.

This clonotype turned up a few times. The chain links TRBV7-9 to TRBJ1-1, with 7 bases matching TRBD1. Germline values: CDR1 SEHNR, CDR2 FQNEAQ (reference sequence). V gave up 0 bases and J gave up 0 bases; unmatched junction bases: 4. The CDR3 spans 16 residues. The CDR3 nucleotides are TGTGCCAGCAGCTTAGCGCCCGGGACAGTGAACACTGAAGCTTTCTTT. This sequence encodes CASSLAPGTVNTEAFF.

CDR3 nucleotide sequence: TGTGCCAGCAGCGCAGACAGCTGGGTAGTCAATGAGCAGTTCTTC. Its protein is CASSADSWVVNEQFF. This chain links TRBV7-6 with TRBJ2-1; D possibly corresponds to TRBD1 (5 bases). The CDR3 contains 15 residues. Germline CDR1 reads SGHVS; CDR2 reads FNYEAQ. The V and J ends lost 5 bases and 6 bases respectively, with 17 bases between them.

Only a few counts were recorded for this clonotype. The CDR3 protein is CASSSGTGGFLGYTF. The CDR3 DNA follows: TGTGCCAGCAGCTCCGGGACAGGGGGCTTTCTCGGCTACACCTTC. The V gene is TRBV12-3 or TRBV12-4, the J gene TRBJ1-2; 12 nucleotides align to TRBD1. CDR3 size: 15 residues. After removal of 6 bases from V and 8 bases from J, the junction contained 10 bases not matched to a gene.

DNA for the CDR3: TGTGCCAGCAGCGGTACTAGCGGGACCACCTACGAGCAGTACTTC. This sequence encodes CASSGTSGTTYEQYF. This chain joins TRBV7-2 and TRBJ2-7; the match to TRBD2 covers 10 bases. The CDR3 runs to 15 residues. The ends lost 5 bases at V and 2 bases at J; junction bases unmatched: 6. Germline CDR1 SGHTA, CDR2 FQGNSA.

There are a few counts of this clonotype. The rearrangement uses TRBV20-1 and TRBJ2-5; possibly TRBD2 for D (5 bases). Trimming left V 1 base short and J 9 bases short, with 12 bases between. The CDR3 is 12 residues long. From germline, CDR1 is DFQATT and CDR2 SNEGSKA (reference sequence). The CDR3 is CSARAARGSQYF. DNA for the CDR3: TGCAGTGCTAGAGCGGCCCGAGGGTCCCAGTACTTC.

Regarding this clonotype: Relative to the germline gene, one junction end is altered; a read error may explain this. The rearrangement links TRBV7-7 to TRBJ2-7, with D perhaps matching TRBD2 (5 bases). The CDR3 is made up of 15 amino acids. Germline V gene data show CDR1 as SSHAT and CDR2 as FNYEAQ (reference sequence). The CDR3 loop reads CASSYGSGNGYEQYF. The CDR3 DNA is TGTGCTAGCAGCTATGGTTCGGGGAATGGCTACGAGCAGTACTTC.

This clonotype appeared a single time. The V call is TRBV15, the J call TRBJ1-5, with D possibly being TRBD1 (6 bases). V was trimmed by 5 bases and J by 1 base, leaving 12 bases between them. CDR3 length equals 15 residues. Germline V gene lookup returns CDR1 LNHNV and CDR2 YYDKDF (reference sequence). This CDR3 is CATSQRRGSNQPQHF. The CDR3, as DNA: TGTGCCACCAGCCAGAGAAGGGGGAGCAATCAGCCCCAGCATTTT.

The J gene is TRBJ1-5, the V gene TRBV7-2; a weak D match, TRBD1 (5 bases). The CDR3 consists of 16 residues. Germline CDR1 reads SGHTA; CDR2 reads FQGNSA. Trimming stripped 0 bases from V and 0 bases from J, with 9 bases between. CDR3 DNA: TGTGCCAGCAGCTTAGCGGGGGTGTATAGCAATCAGCCCCAGCATTTT. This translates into CASSLAGVYSNQPQHF.

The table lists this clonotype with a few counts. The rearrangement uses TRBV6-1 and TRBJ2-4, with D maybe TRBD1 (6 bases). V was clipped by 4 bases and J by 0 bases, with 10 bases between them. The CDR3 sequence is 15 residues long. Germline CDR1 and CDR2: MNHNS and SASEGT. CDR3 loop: CASSGLTGAKNIQYF. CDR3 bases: TGTGCCAGCAGTGGATTGACAGGAGCCAAAAACATTCAGTACTTC.

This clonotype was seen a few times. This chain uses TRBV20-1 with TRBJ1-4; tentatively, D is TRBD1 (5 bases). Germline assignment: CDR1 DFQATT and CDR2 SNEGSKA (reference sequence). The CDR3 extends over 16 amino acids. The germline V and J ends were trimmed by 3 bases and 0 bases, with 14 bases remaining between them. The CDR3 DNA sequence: TGCAGTGCTAGGTTGGCAGGGAGGTCAACTAATGAAAAACTGTTTTTT. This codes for CSARLAGRSTNEKLFF.

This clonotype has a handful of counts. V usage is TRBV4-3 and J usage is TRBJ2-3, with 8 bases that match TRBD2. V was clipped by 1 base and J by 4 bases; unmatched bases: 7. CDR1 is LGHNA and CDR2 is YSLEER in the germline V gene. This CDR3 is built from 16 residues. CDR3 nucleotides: TGCGCCAGCAGCCAAGTTGGTAGCGGGAATTCAGATACGCAGTATTTT. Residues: CASSQVGSGNSDTQYF.

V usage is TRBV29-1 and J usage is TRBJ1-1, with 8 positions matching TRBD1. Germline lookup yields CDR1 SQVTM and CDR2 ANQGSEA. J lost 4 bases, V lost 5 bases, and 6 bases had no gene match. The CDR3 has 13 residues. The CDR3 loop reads CSVTGTGGTEAFF. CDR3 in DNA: TGCAGCGTTACTGGGACAGGAGGCACTGAAGCTTTCTTT.

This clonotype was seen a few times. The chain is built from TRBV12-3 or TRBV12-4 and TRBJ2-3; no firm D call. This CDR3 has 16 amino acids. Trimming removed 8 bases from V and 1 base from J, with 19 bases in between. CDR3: CASLQTRAGGTDTQYF. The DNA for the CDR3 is TGTGCCAGCCTTCAGACCCGGGCAGGTGGCACAGATACGCAGTATTTT.